The T cell receptor (beta chain) under discussion was sequenced for a study of blood T cell repertoires in COVID-19. For the study at large: Sites in the United States, Italy and Spain provided acute and convalescent COVID-19 samples. Sources were T cells, B-cell-depleted T cells, or PBMCs; the material itself was cDNA or gDNA.

This CDR3 spans 13 amino acids. CDR1 is LNHDA and CDR2 is SQIVND in the germline V gene (reference sequence). V lost 1 base to trimming and J lost 12 bases, with 13 bases between them. Original handling: Estimates of nucleated cell counts were drawn from the amplification of reference gene primers. Using immunoSEQ multiplex PCR, the repertoire was profiled, and TCRdb retains in-frame clones only, with some absent. V and J calls and clone size follow that table, whereas D and trimming were derived from the DNA. The sample lists about 180,000 clones, more than 70% occurring once. This chain joins TRBV19 and TRBJ2-1, with D tentatively TRBD1 (5 bases). The TCR originated in a woman of 80 years or more with active or convalescent COVID-19. The sample consisted of peripheral blood. DNA of the CDR3: TGTGCCAGTAGTATAGTAGCCAGGGATGGGCAGTTCTTC. This codes for CASSIVARDGQFF.